The rows below give T cell receptor beta chains drawn from one sample of a study of PD-L1 blockade in urothelial cancer. Libraries were prepared by immunoSEQ multiplex PCR; TCRdb keeps only in-frame clonotypes and omits some of them. In the table there are about 36,000 clones, 75% to 90% of which are singletons. The sequences come from PBMCs, collected around atezolizumab (anti-PD-L1) treatment. These receptor sequences come from a man aged 40-50 years with urothelial cancer. CDR3s include the opening cysteine and the closing phenylalanine or tryptophan. The D gene is left open where the match is weak. Size is stated for part of the rows, as once, few or many counts, or as a class when the clone is expanded.

clone_size d_call j_call v_call cdr3_nt cdr3_aa
few TRBD2 TRBJ2-7 TRBV6-6 TGTGCCAGCAGTTACGGGACTAGCGTTTACGAGCAGTACTTC CASSYGTSVYEQYF
few NA TRBJ2-7 TRBV15 TGTGCCACCAGCAGAGTGGCGATTGGAGACGGCTACGAGCAGTACTTC CATSRVAIGDGYEQYF
NA TRBD1 TRBJ1-5 TRBV25-1 TGTGCCAGCAGTGCCCAGGGGGAGAGTCAGCCCCAGCATTTT CASSAQGESQPQHF
NA NA TRBJ1-1 TRBV7-2 TGTGCCAGCAGCTTAGGTGGGGCGGTGGGGGGTGAAGCTTTCTTT CASSLGGAVGGEAFF
once NA TRBJ2-5 TRBV30 TGTGCCTGGAGTGTACAGTTGGGTCTGGCGGAGACCCAGTACTTC CAWSVQLGLAETQYF
NA TRBD2 TRBJ2-3 TRBV2 TGTGCCAGCATGAGCGGGAGGGCGGCAGATACGCAGTATTTT CASMSGRAADTQYF
NA NA TRBJ2-3 TRBV28 TGTGCCAGCAGTTTTTTACATTCAGATACGCAGTATTTT CASSFLHSDTQYF
NA NA TRBJ1-1 TRBV14 TGTGCCAGCAGCTCCAGAGGAAACACTGAAGCTTTCTTT CASSSRGNTEAFF
NA TRBD1 TRBJ1-4 TRBV5-1 TGCGCCAGCAGCTTCGAACGTCGGCAGGGGGCTCTTGAAAAACTGTTTTTT CASSFERRQGALEKLFF
NA TRBD2 TRBJ2-1 TRBV28 TGTGCCAGCAGACCCAGCGGGAAAGGCTACAATGAGCAGTTCTTC CASRPSGKGYNEQFF
once NA TRBJ2-1 TRBV4-3 TGCGCCAGCAGCCCCGAAACAGGCCCGTTAAGCTCCTACAATGAGCAGTTCTTC CASSPETGPLSSYNEQFF
NA TRBD1 TRBJ2-5 TRBV5-4 TGTGCCAGCGGCTTGGGGGACAGGGGTAGGGAGACCCAGTACTTC CASGLGDRGRETQYF